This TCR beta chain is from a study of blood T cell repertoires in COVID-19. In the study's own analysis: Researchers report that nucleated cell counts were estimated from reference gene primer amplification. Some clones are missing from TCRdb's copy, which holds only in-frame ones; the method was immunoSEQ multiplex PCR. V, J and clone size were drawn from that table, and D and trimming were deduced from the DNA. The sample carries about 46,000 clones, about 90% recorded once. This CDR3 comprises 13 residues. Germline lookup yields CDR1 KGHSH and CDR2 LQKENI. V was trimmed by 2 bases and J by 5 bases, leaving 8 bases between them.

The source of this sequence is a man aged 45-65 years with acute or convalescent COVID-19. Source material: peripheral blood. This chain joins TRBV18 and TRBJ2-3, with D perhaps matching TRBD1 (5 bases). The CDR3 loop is CASSPGAEDTQYF. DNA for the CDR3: TGTGCCAGCTCACCAGGGGCGGAAGATACGCAGTATTTT.